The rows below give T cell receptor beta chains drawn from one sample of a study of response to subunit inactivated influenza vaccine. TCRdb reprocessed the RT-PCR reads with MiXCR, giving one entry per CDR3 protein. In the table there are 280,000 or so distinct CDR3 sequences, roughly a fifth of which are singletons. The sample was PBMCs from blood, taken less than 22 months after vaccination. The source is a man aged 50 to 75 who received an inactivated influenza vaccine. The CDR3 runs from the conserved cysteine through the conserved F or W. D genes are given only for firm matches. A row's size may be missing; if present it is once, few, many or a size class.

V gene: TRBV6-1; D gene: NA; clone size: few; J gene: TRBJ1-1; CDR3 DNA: TGTGCCAGCAGCCCCGCTGGAAGAGTGTTAAGTAGCAGTTTCGAAGCTTTCTTT; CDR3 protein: CASSPAGRVLSSSFEAFF
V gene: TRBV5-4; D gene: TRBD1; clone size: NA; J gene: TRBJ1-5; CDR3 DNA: TGTGCCAGCAGCCGGGACAGTTATCAGCCCCAGCATTTT; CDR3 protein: CASSRDSYQPQHF
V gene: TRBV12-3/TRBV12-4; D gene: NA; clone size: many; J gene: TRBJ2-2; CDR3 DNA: TGTGCCAGCAGCCCCGATGTGGCGGCCGGGGAGCTGTTTTTT; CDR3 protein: CASSPDVAAGELFF
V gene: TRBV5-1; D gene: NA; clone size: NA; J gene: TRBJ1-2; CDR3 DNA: TGCGCCAGCAGCTTGGGGATGGGGGACCGGAACTATGGCTACACCTTC; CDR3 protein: CASSLGMGDRNYGYTF
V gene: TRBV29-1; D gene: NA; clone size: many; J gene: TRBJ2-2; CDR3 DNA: TGCAGCGTTGCCGGACAGAAAAACACCGGGGAGCTGTTTTTT; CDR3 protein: CSVAGQKNTGELFF
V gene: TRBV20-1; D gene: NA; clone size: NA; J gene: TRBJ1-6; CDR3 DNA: TGCAGTGCTAGGAAAGGCTCGTCCTCACCCCTCCACTTT; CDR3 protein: CSARKGSSSPLHF
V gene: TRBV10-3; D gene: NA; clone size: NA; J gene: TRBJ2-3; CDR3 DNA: TGTGCCATCAGGTTAGCGGAGCCCACAGATACGCAGTATTTT; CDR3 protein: CAIRLAEPTDTQYF
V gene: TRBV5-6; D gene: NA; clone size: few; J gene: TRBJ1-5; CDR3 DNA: TGTGCCAGCAGCTACGGGGGCCCGAGGGGCCAGCCCCAGCATTTT; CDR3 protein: CASSYGGPRGQPQHF
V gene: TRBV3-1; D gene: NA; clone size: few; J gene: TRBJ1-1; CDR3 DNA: TGTGCCAGCAGCCACCGGGACTCCGGAACCGGGGAAGCTTTCTTT; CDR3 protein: CASSHRDSGTGEAFF
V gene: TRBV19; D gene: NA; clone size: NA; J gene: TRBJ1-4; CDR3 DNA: TGTGCCAGTAGTATATCTGGAACAGCATCTAGTGAAAAACTGTTTTTT; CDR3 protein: CASSISGTASSEKLFF
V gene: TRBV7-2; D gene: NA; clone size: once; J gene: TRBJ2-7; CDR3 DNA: TGTGCCAGCAGCACCAAGGGACGAGCGGTTGGAGAGCAGTACTTC; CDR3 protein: CASSTKGRAVGEQYF
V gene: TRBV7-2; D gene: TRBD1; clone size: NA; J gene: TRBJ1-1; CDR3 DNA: TGTGCCAGCAGCTCATACTTCGACAGGGGGGGAACTGAAGCTTTCTTT; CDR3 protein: CASSSYFDRGGTEAFF
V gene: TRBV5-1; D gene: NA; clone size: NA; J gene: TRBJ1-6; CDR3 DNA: TGCGCCAGCAGCTTGGAACAGACGAGAACCGGTTATTCACCCCTCCACTTT; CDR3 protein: CASSLEQTRTGYSPLHF
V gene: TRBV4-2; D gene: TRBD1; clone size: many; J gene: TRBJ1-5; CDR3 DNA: TGTGCCAGCAGCCAGGGGACAGGGGTCAATCAGCCCCAGCATTTT; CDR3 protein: CASSQGTGVNQPQHF